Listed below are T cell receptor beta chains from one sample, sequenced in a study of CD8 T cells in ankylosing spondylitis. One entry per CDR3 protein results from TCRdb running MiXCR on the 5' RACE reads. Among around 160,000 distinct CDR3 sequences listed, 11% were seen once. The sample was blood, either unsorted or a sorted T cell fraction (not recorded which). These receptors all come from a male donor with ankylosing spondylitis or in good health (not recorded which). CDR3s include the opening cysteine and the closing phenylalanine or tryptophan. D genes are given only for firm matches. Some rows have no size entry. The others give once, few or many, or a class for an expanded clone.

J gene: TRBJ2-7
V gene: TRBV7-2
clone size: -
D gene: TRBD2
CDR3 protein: CASSEGLAGDEQYF
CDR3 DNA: TGTGCCAGCAGCGAGGGACTAGCGGGGGACGAGCAGTACTTC

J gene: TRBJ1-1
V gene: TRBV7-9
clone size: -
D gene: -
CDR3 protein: CASSQQALNTEAFF
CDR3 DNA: TGTGCCAGCAGCCAACAGGCTTTGAACACTGAAGCTTTCTTT

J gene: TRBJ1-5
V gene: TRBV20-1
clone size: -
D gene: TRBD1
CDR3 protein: CSAQGAGNQPQHF
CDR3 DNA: TGCAGTGCACAGGGGGCCGGCAATCAGCCCCAGCATTTT

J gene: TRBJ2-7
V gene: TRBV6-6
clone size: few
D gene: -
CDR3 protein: CASIEGRSYEQYF
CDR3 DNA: TGTGCCAGCATTGAGGGGAGGTCCTACGAGCAGTACTTC

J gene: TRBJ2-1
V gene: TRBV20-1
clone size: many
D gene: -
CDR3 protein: CSARSVSYNEQFF
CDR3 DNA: TGCAGTGCCAGGTCAGTCTCCTACAATGAGCAGTTCTTC

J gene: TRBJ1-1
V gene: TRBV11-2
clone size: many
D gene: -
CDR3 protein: CASSQRQFSNTEAFF
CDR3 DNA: TGTGCCAGCAGCCAGAGACAGTTCTCGAACACTGAAGCTTTCTTT

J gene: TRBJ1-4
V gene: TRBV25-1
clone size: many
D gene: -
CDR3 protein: CASMPGRDGEKLFF
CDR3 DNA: TGTGCCAGCATGCCGGGCAGGGACGGCGAAAAACTGTTTTTT

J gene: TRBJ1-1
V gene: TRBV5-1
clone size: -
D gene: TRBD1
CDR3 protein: CASSPTGAPGSTEAFF
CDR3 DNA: TGCGCCAGCAGCCCAACAGGGGCCCCTGGGTCAACTGAAGCTTTCTTT

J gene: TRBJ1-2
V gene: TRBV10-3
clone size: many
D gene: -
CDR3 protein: CAISDKAGDYGYTF
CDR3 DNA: TGTGCCATCAGTGATAAGGCGGGGGACTATGGCTACACCTTC

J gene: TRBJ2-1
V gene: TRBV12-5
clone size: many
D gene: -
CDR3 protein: CASVSSQGGYRQFF
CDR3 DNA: TGTGCTAGTGTATCGTCCCAAGGGGGTTATCGGCAGTTCTTC

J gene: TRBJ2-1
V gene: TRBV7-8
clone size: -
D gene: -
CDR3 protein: CASSLRAARGVYNEQFF
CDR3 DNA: TGTGCCAGCAGCTTAAGGGCTGCCAGAGGGGTCTACAATGAGCAGTTCTTC

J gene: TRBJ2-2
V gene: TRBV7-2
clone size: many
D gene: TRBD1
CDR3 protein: CASSRKWTGGELFF
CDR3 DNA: TGTGCCAGCAGCCGAAAATGGACAGGCGGGGAGCTGTTTTTT